The subject of this entry is one TCR beta chain. Its antigen is unknown. The source of the sample is a study of T-cell reconstitution after alpha-beta-depleted transplantation in children. Study results and limitations: Newly produced T cells mostly provided counts and TCRbeta diversity after one year, as hyperexpanded clones declined.

V was pared by 5 bases and J by 0 bases, with 14 bases between. The CDR3 consists of 16 residues. From germline, CDR1 is MNHEY and CDR2 SMNVEV (reference sequence). A TCRbeta library incorporating unique molecular identifiers was prepared. TCRdb independently ran MiXCR on the PCR reads; one entry per CDR3 protein. The sample carries about 98,000 distinct CDR3 sequences, around 22% recorded once. This sequence was found in a boy between 2 and 10 years old with acute lymphoblastic leukemia, due to receive a stem cell transplant. The V call is TRBV27, the J call TRBJ2-1; a weak D match, TRBD2 (5 bases). Sequencing was performed on PBMCs, taken before TCRalphabeta/CD19-depleted stem cell transplant. DNA for the CDR3: TGTGCCAGCAGTAGATACAGTGGACTCTCCTACAATGAGCAGTTCTTC. Encoded protein: CASSRYSGLSYNEQFF.